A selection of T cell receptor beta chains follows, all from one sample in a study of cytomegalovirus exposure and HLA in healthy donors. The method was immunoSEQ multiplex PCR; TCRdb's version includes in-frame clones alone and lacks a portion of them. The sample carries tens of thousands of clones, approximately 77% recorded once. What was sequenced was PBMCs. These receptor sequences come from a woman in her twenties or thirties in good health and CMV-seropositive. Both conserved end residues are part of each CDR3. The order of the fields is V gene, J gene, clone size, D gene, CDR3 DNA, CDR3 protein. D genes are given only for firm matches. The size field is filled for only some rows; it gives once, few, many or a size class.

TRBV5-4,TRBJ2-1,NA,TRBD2,TGTGCCAGCAGCTTGCGGGCGGGAGCCTACAATGAGCAGTTCTTC,CASSLRAGAYNEQFF
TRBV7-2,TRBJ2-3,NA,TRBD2,TGTGCCAGCAGCTACGGGACTAGCGGGAGAAGGAATACGCAGTATTTT,CASSYGTSGRRNTQYF
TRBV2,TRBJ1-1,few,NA,TGTGCCAGCAGTAGCACAGGGAAGAAGTCTTTCTTT,CASSSTGKKSFF
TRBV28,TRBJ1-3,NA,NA,TGTGCCAGCAGTTTACCGATCGGGGGGGGAAACACCATATATTTT,CASSLPIGGGNTIYF
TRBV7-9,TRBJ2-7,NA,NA,TGTGCCAGCAGCTTAGCGTCGAGCGAGCAGTACTTC,CASSLASSEQYF
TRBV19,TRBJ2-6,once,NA,TGTGCCAGTAGGGAGGGCTCTGGGGCCAACGTCCTGACTTTC,CASREGSGANVLTF
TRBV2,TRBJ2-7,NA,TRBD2,TGTGCCAGCAGTCCCTGGCGGGAGTCCTACGAGCAGTACTTC,CASSPWRESYEQYF
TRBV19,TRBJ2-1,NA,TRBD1,TGTGCCAGTAGTATGACAGGGTCCTATCATGAGCAGTTCTTC,CASSMTGSYHEQFF
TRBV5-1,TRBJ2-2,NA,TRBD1,TGCGCCAGCAGCCCACAGGGGACAACGAACACCGGGGAGCTGTTTTTT,CASSPQGTTNTGELFF
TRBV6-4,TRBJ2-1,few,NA,TGTGCCAGCAGCCCCGGAGAGAACAATGAGCAGTTCTTC,CASSPGENNEQFF
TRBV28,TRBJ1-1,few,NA,TGTGCCAGCAGTTTAGACAGGTTGAACACTGAAGCTTTCTTT,CASSLDRLNTEAFF
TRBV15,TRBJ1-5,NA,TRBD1,TGTGCCACCAGCAATGGGGGCAGGGGGCGGGGACAGCCCCAGCATTTT,CATSNGGRGRGQPQHF
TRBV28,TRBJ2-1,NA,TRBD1,TGTGCCAGCAGTTTTGCGCGGACGGGACAGGGGGCAAATGAGCAGTTCTTC,CASSFARTGQGANEQFF
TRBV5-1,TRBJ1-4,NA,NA,TGCGCCAGCAGCTTAGACACAACTAATGAAAAACTGTTTTTT,CASSLDTTNEKLFF
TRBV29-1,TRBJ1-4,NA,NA,TGCAGCGTTGAAGGGTGGACTGAAAAAAAACTGTTTTTT,CSVEGWTEKKLFF
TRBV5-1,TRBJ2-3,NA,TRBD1,TGCGCCAGCAGCCCAGGACAGGGGTTATTCACAGATACGCAGTATTTT,CASSPGQGLFTDTQYF
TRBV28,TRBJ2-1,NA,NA,TGTGCCAGCAGGACGACGCCAGCCTTTCCTAGATCCAATGAGCAGTTCTTC,CASRTTPAFPRSNEQFF
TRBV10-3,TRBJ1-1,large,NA,TGTGCCATCAGTGACAGCTGGGGGGACACTGAAGCTTTCTTT,CAISDSWGDTEAFF
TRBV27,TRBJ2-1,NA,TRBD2,TGTGCCAGCAGTTTAGCGGGAGGGCCGGTCTACAATGAGCAGTTCTTC,CASSLAGGPVYNEQFF
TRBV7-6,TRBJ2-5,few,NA,TGTGCCAGCAGCTTAAGGAGGAGAGAGACCCAGTACTTC,CASSLRRRETQYF
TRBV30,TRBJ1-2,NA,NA,TGTGCCTGGAGCGGGAGCAGGGTCGTGGGCTACACCTTC,CAWSGSRVVGYTF
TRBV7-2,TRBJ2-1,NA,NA,TGTGCCAGCAGCTTAACCTCGGTCAGGGGTGGGAATGAGCAGTTCTTC,CASSLTSVRGGNEQFF
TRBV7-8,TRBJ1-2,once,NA,TGTGCCAGCAGCTTAGAAGCCTTTAACTATGGCTACACCTTC,CASSLEAFNYGYTF
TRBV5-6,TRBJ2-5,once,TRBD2,TGTGCCAGCAGCTTGCTAGCGGGCCCCCAAGAGACCCAGTACTTC,CASSLLAGPQETQYF
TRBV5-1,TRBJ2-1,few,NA,TGCGCCAGCAGCTTGAAGGCAGGAGGAGGATCAAGCTCCTACAATGAGCAGTTCTTC,CASSLKAGGGSSSYNEQFF
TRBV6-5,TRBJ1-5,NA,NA,TGTGCCAGCAGATCAGGAACCAATCAGCCCCAGCATTTT,CASRSGTNQPQHF
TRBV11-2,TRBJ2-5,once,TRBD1,TGTGCCAGCAGCTACGGGACAGGGGGAGGTGAAGAGACCCAGTACTTC,CASSYGTGGGEETQYF
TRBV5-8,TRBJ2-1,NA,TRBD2,TGTGCCAGCAGCTCTAGCGGATCCTACAATGAGCAGTTCTTC,CASSSSGSYNEQFF
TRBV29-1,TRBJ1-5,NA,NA,TGCAGCGTTGCCCAGGATAGCAATCAGCCCCAGCATTTT,CSVAQDSNQPQHF
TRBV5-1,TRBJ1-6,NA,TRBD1,TGCGCCAGCAGCTGGGGGACAGGGATGAATTCACCCCTCCACTTT,CASSWGTGMNSPLHF
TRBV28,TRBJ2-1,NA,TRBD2,TGTGCCAGCAGTTCAGAAGCGGGAGGATGGAACAATGAGCAGTTCTTC,CASSSEAGGWNNEQFF
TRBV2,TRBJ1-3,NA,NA,TGTGCCAGCAGTCGGTACCCCTCTGGAAACACCATATATTTT,CASSRYPSGNTIYF
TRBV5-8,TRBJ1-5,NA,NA,TGTGCCAGCAGCTTGGACAGTTATAGCAATCAGCCCCAGCATTTT,CASSLDSYSNQPQHF
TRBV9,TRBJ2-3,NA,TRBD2,TGTGCCAGCAGCCCTCGACTAGCGGGAGGGAGCAATACGCAGTATTTT,CASSPRLAGGSNTQYF
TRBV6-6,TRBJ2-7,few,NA,TGTGCCAGCACCTCAAGGGAGCGCGGCGAGCAGTACTTC,CASTSRERGEQYF
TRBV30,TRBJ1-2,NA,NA,TGTGCCTGCCAAGCGGTCGTCTCGGGCTACACCTTC,CACQAVVSGYTF
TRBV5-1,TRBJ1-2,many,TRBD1,TGCGCCAGCAGCTCGACAGGGCTCCATGGCTACACCTTC,CASSSTGLHGYTF
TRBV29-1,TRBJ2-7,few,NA,TGCAGCGTTGGGGGAAGCAACAGCGGCAGCTCCTACGAGCAGTACTTC,CSVGGSNSGSSYEQYF
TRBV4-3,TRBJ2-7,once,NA,TGCGCCAGCAGCCAAGGAGGTAACCTTTACGAGCAGTACTTC,CASSQGGNLYEQYF
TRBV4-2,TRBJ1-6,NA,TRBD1,TGTGCCAGCAGCCAGCGACAGGGTATGGAAGTCTCACCCCTCCACTTT,CASSQRQGMEVSPLHF
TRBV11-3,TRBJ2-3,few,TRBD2,TGTGCCAGCAGCCGGTCCATGGCGGGAGTAGGGGATACGCAGTATTTT,CASSRSMAGVGDTQYF
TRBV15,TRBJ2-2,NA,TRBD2,TGTGCCACCAGCAGAGCTTGGGAACTAGCGGTGACCGGGGAGCTGTTTTTT,CATSRAWELAVTGELFF
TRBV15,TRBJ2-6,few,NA,TGTGCCACCAGCAGAGATCGGCAGGGGGGAACTGGGGCCAACGTCCTGACTTTC,CATSRDRQGGTGANVLTF
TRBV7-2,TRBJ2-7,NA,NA,TGTGCCAGCAGCTTGGGGACTGCCGAGCAGTACTTC,CASSLGTAEQYF
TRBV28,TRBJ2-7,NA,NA,TGTGCCAGCACCTTGGGGCTAGGCCCCTACGAGCAGTACTTC,CASTLGLGPYEQYF
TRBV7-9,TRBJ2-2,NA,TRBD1,TGTGCCAGCAGTTCAGGGGGCGCGAACACCGGGGAGCTGTTTTTT,CASSSGGANTGELFF
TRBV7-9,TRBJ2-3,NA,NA,TGTGCCAGCAGCTTTATTAGCACAGATACGCAGTATTTT,CASSFISTDTQYF